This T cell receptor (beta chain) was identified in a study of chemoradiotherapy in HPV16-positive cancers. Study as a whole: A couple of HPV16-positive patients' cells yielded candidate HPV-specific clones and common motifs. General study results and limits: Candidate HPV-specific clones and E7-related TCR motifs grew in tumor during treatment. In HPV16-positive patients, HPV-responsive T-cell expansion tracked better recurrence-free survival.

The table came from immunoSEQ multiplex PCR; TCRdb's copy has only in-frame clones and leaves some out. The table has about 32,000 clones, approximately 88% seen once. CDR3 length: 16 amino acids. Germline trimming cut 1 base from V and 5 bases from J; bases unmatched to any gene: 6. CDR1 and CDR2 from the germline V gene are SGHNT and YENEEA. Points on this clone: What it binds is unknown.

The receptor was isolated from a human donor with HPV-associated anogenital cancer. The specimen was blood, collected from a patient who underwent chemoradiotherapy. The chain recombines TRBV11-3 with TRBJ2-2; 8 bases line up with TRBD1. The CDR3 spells CASSLGGRGLTGELFF. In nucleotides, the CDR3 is TGTGCCAGCAGCTTAGGTGGCAGGGGGCTAACCGGGGAGCTGTTTTTT. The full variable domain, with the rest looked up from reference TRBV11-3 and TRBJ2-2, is EAGVVQSPRYKIIEKKQPVAFWCNPISGHNTLYWYLQNLGQGPELLIRYENEEAVDDSQLPKDRFSAERLKGVDSTLKIQPAELGDSAVYLCASSLGGRGLTGELFFGEGSRLTVL.